This T cell receptor beta chain was captured by sequencing in a study of blood T cell repertoires in COVID-19. Study background: Samples of COVID-19 (acute and convalescent) were obtained from the United States, Italy and Spain. Sources were T cells, B-cell-depleted T cells, or PBMCs; the material itself was cDNA or gDNA.

Per the original methods: By means of reference gene primer amplification, nucleated cell counts were estimated. Method: immunoSEQ multiplex PCR; TCRdb's copy keeps in-frame clones and lacks some. V and J calls and clone size are those listed in that table; D and trimming were worked out from the DNA. The sample carries around 220,000 clones, about 86% recorded once. The V and J ends lost 2 bases and 5 bases respectively, with 16 bases between them. The V gene's germline CDR1 is ENHRY and CDR2 SYGVKD. The CDR3 is 17 amino acids. J is TRBJ1-6 and V is TRBV10-3, with a weak D call TRBD1 (5 bases). Sequencing was performed on peripheral blood. The receptor was isolated from a woman in her forties or fifties with acute or convalescent COVID-19. The CDR3 here is CAISEGRKGVDNSPLHF. In DNA form, the CDR3 reads TGTGCCATCAGTGAGGGGAGGAAAGGGGTGGATAATTCACCCCTCCACTTT.